Below are 10 T cell receptor beta chains sequenced from a single sample in a study of blood T cell repertoires in COVID-19. Generated by immunoSEQ multiplex PCR, the TCRdb table keeps only in-frame clones and is missing some. The sample lists fewer than 150,000 clones, around 85% occurring once. Sample: peripheral blood. These receptors came from a human donor in a cohort sampled during active COVID-19.

The chain combines TRBV5-8 with TRBJ2-1; 8 bases are shared with TRBD2. CDR1 SGHTS and CDR2 YDEGEE come from the germline V gene. CDR3 length: 15 amino acids. Germline trimming cut 3 bases from V and 6 bases from J; bases unmatched to any gene: 8. The CDR3 DNA sequence: TGTGCCAGCAGCTATGGACTAGCTTCTCGCAATGAGCAGTTCTTC. Translation: CASSYGLASRNEQFF.

The V gene is TRBV10-3, the J gene TRBJ1-4, with 7 bases aligning to TRBD1. Germline V lookup: CDR1 ENHRY, CDR2 SYGVKD. V lost 6 bases, J lost 4 bases, and 5 bases stayed unmatched. The CDR3 runs to 14 residues. This CDR3 is CAISRGSNNEKLFF. CDR3 DNA sequence: TGTGCCATCAGCAGGGGGTCTAATAATGAAAAACTGTTTTTT.

The rearrangement joins TRBV7-2 to TRBJ2-7; perhaps TRBD1 as D (6 bases). Between the trimmed V and J ends, which lost 6 bases and 4 bases, there was a span of 13 bases. The CDR3 extends over 13 amino acids. The germline gives CDR1 SGHTA, CDR2 FQGNSA. The CDR3 spells CASSQTQGYEQYV. CDR3 coding DNA: TGTGCCAGCAGTCAGACACAGGGATACGAGCAGTACGTC.

The V gene is TRBV5-1, the J gene TRBJ1-1; 7 nucleotides line up with TRBD1. The V segment lost 0 bases and the J segment 4 bases; nucleotides outside the gene matches: 6. The CDR3 is 15 residues long. Germline values: CDR1 SGHRS, CDR2 YFSETQ. The CDR3, as DNA: TGCGCCAGCAGCTTGGATACGACAGGGACCACTGAAGCTTTCTTT. Its protein is CASSLDTTGTTEAFF.

The chain is built from TRBV25-1 and TRBJ1-1; the D gene is possibly TRBD1 (5 bases). The germline gives CDR1 MGHDK, CDR2 SYGVNS. CDR3 length: 14 amino acids. V lost 1 base and J 6 bases, leaving 12 bases between the germline ends. The CDR3 coding sequence is TGTGCCAGCAGTGAATCGGGGGGTTGGTCTGAAGCTTTCTTT. Translating it yields CASSESGGWSEAFF. Drawing the rest from reference TRBV25-1 and TRBJ1-1, the complete variable domain is EADIYQTPRYLVIGTGKKITLECSQTMGHDKMYWYQQDPGMELHLIHYSYGVNSTEKGDLSSESTVSRIRTEHFPLTLESARPSHTSQYLCASSESGGWSEAFFGQGTRLTVV.

This chain uses TRBV11-3 with TRBJ2-7, with D possibly TRBD2 on 5 matching bases. Trimming stripped 1 base from V and 3 bases from J, with 10 bases between. Germline CDR1 reads SGHNT; CDR2 reads YENEEA. There are 14 residues in the CDR3. The DNA of the CDR3 is TGTGCCAGCAGCTTAGGAGGGATTGACTACGAGCAGTACGTC. It specifies CASSLGGIDYEQYV.

The chain is built from TRBV25-1 and TRBJ1-2; 7 bases line up with TRBD1. Losses at the gene ends were 3 bases for V and 7 bases for J; bases not matched to a gene: 11. This CDR3 is 15 amino acids long. Germline V gene sequence: CDR1 MGHDK, CDR2 SYGVNS. The chain's CDR3 is CASSDRQGGSSGYTF. The CDR3 nucleotides read TGTGCCAGCAGTGATCGTCAGGGGGGTTCTAGTGGCTACACCTTC.

This clone was seen a few times. The rearrangement uses TRBV7-2 and TRBJ2-5, with 9 bases aligning to TRBD1. The J segment lost 4 bases and the V segment lost 2 bases, leaving 5 bases of the junction unmatched. This CDR3 spans 15 amino acids. In germline, CDR1 is SGHTA, CDR2 FQGNSA. CDR3 coding DNA: TGTGCCAGCAGCTTAACAACAGGGGGCGCAGAGACCCAGTACTTC. Amino acid sequence: CASSLTTGGAETQYF.

The rearrangement uses TRBV18 and TRBJ2-2, with 8 bases that match TRBD2. The junction had 6 bases not matched to a gene; V was cut back by 1 base and J by 5 bases. Germline V gene sequence: CDR1 KGHSH, CDR2 LQKENI. This CDR3 has 16 residues. The DNA of the CDR3 is TGTGCCAGCTCACCACTTGTTAGCGGGGAAACCGGGGAGCTGTTTTTT. The encoded protein is CASSPLVSGETGELFF.

The chain is built from TRBV6-5 and TRBJ2-3, with a possible D match to TRBD2 (6 bases). This CDR3 contains 15 residues. Germline V gene lookup returns CDR1 MNHEY and CDR2 SVGAGI. V lost 6 bases and J 6 bases, leaving 19 bases between the germline ends. CDR3 protein: CASSQLGGIGDTQYF. In DNA form, the CDR3 reads TGTGCCAGCAGCCAACTGGGGGGAATAGGGGATACGCAGTATTTT.